This TCR beta chain was observed in a study of T cell responses to AZD1222 COVID-19 vaccine (dated by TCRdb to the early 2020s). About the study as a whole: Because spike-specific TCR depth and breadth did not differ between the two schedules, AZD1222 recipients who got a second dose at roughly 4 weeks were pooled with those who got a second dose at roughly 12 weeks. TCR sequencing covered more than 230 trial participants: around 210 given two doses of AZD1222 and 26 given two doses of MenACWY control vaccine. Trial participants were enrolled into age subgroups of 18-55, 56-69 and 70-plus years, which contained approximately 150, 30 and 60 TCR-sequenced participants, respectively.

General study outcomes and caveats: Most participants were white British and females outnumbered males, and the authors suggested that clonal diversity may have been underestimated. Conclusions about previously exposed vaccinees were limited because only six AZD1222 recipients were SARS-CoV-2 seropositive at baseline. Because no samples from the day 14 peak response were available, repertoires could be characterized only after the peak T cell response. After two AZD1222 doses, both the breadth and the depth of spike-specific TCRs were significantly higher than at day 0 and than in MenACWY recipients. In the small 56-69-year group, the increase in depth fell short of significance, most likely because of low power. Reportedly, close to half of the unique spike-specific TCRs recognized epitopes lying outside the regions that are mutated in the B.1.351 and B.1.1.7 variants. The whole spike protein was spanned by vaccine-associated CD4 TCRs, and dominant responses were seen in regions 160-218 and 743-854.

V is cut back by 6 bases and J by 3 bases, with 12 bases in the junction unmatched. CDR1 and CDR2 are read off the germline V gene as SNHLY and FYNNEI. The CDR3 covers 17 residues, taking in both the cysteine and the phenylalanine. Of all the DNA, just the CDR3 is kept, 51 bases in frame from base 1. The CDR3 regions of human TCRbeta chains were analyzed by immunosequencing. For the original study's pipeline: TCRs in the repertoires were matched against a reference library of SARS-CoV-2-specific TCRs that had been generated with the MIRA antigen-specificity platform. Breadth was defined as the fraction of unique TCRs that were SARS-CoV-2-associated. Depth was defined as the fraction of total T cells that were SARS-CoV-2-associated. Each spike-specific TCR was assigned to its reactive spike region and to a CD4 or CD8 class using the MIRA data. Log10-transformed breadth and depth values were compared by one-way ANOVA with Sidak's multiple comparisons tests. As stored in TCRdb, this immuneACCESS dataset retains in-frame rearrangements with V and J assigned. A fraction of the clones does not appear; measured against another copy, unresolved V genes explain less than half of the discrepancy, and the remainder lacks a known reason. V and J calls and clone size are as listed in that table; D and trimming were resolved from the DNA. The sample table shows 80,000 to 90,000 clones, and 89% are seen once. Of the sample, roughly 2.3% is held by the ten largest clones.

The label giving this sample's time point can be read as: baseline before first vaccination. Vaccinee samples were obtained from the UK trials COV001 and COV002, which included a single-blind randomized controlled phase 2/3 trial of AZD1222 (ChAdOx1 nCoV-19) in healthy adults. For TCRbeta chain sequencing, PBMC samples from trial participants were taken at day 0 and at day 28 after the second dose. Concerning this clone: It has no known antigen specificity. No clone much larger than this one lies a single base away; base qualities are absent.

The rearranged segments are TRBV2 and TRBJ2-3; 10 of the junction bases match TRBD1. This material consisted of peripheral blood, taken on day 0 of AZD1222 vaccination. This clonotype was sampled from an adult in good health. Here the CDR3 is given as CASRNLGDRGATDTQYF. The base sequence is TGTGCCAGCAGGAACCTAGGGGACAGGGGAGCAACAGATACGCAGTATTTT.